Below are 15 T cell receptor beta chains sequenced from a single sample in a study of human T cells and chemical hapten exposure. TCRdb ran MiXCR on the RACE reads and lists one entry per CDR3 protein. This table holds 75,000 to 100,000 distinct CDR3 sequences, 9.5% to 15% found once. Time point reported: patch test 1, 2 weeks after DPC sensitization. Treatment in this sample: therapeutic diphenylcyclopropenone sensitization with weekly scalp DPC. Specimen: whole blood, collected in connection with sensitization to the hapten diphenylcyclopropenone (DPC). The source of these receptors is a woman in her forties with alopecia areata. Some clones in this sample may be carry-over from other donors' samples.

The rearrangement links TRBV7-9 to TRBJ2-6; D remains unclear. In germline, CDR1 is SEHNR, CDR2 FQNEAQ (reference sequence). This CDR3 is built from 13 residues. With 5 bases removed from V and 2 bases from J, the gap between germline ends came to 4 bases. CDR3 nucleotides: TGTGCCAGCAGCCGACCTGGGGCCAACGTCCTGACTTTC. This sequence encodes CASSRPGANVLTF.

This sequence joins TRBV7-9 and TRBJ2-7, with 8 bases fitting TRBD2. This CDR3 has 13 amino acids. The V gene end was trimmed by 7 bases and the J gene end by 0 bases; junction bases not matched to a gene: 2. Germline-derived CDR1 and CDR2 are SEHNR and FQNEAQ (reference sequence). CDR3 coding DNA: TGTGCCAGCACCGCGGGGGGCTCCTACGAGCAGTACTTC. Amino acid sequence: CASTAGGSYEQYF.

The rearrangement joins TRBV29-1 to TRBJ1-1; a weak D match, TRBD1 (6 bases). Trimming took 3 bases from V and 5 from J, leaving 13 bases between them. The germline V gene has CDR1 SQVTM and CDR2 ANQGSEA. The CDR3 totals 13 residues. The CDR3 region is CSVDRGAGTEAFF. For the CDR3, the DNA is TGCAGCGTTGACAGGGGCGCAGGGACTGAAGCTTTCTTT.

This clonotype was seen ten or more times. The V call is TRBV7-9, the J call TRBJ2-6; 7 bases map to TRBD1. V dropped 4 bases and J dropped 2; count of bases not matched to a gene: 2. This CDR3 spans 15 amino acids. Germline V gives CDR1 SEHNR, CDR2 FQNEAQ (reference sequence). CDR3 in amino acids: CASSSRGTGANVLTF. The CDR3 DNA reads as TGTGCCAGCAGCTCCAGGGGGACTGGGGCCAACGTCCTGACTTTC.

This clonotype was recorded a few times. The genes are TRBV5-1 and TRBJ2-7, with TRBD2 matching 12 bases. Germline-derived CDR1 and CDR2 are SGHRS and YFSETQ. Germline trimming cut 7 bases from V and 2 bases from J; bases unmatched to any gene: 7. This CDR3 is built from 15 residues. The CDR3 coding sequence is TGCGCCAGCCGCACCACTAGCGGGGGGACCTACGAGCAGTACTTC. It translates to CASRTTSGGTYEQYF.

This clonotype was counted many times. V gene TRBV27 combines with J gene TRBJ2-5, with 14 nucleotides matching TRBD2. The CDR3 runs 17 residues. Germline CDR1 and CDR2: MNHEY and SMNVEV (reference sequence). V shed 5 bases and J 5 bases; nucleotides not matched to a gene: 10. The CDR3 is CASSPLGLAGGRETQYF. The CDR3, as DNA: TGTGCCAGCAGTCCCCTCGGACTAGCGGGAGGTCGGGAGACCCAGTACTTC.

This clonotype was seen a few times. J is TRBJ1-4 and V is TRBV6-6, with no clear D. CDR3 length: 14 residues. Germline CDR1 is MNHNY and CDR2 is SVGAGI (reference sequence). Trimming left V 6 bases short and J 4 bases short, with 12 bases between. CDR3 sequence: CASSQQWDNEKLFF. The CDR3 DNA reads TGTGCCAGCAGCCAACAGTGGGATAATGAAAAACTGTTTTTT.

This chain uses TRBV9 with TRBJ1-6; 12 nucleotides line up with TRBD1. This CDR3 region has 15 residues. Germline V gene lookup returns CDR1 SGDLS and CDR2 YYNGEE. Germline trimming cut 3 bases from V and 9 bases from J; bases unmatched to any gene: 4. CDR3 amino acids: CASSEGTGGGSPLHF. The CDR3 DNA reads TGTGCCAGCAGCGAAGGGACAGGGGGCGGTTCACCCCTCCACTTT.

The V call is TRBV12-3 or TRBV12-4, the J call TRBJ2-7; no clear D. This CDR3 has 15 residues. With 5 bases removed from V and 0 bases from J, the gap between germline ends came to 14 bases. The CDR3 here is CASSPPLACSYEQYF. CDR3 in DNA: TGTGCCAGCAGTCCCCCCCTTGCGTGCTCCTACGAGCAGTACTTC.

This clonotype was seen many times. This sequence joins TRBV6-2 or TRBV6-3 and TRBJ1-5; tentatively, D is TRBD1 (5 bases). This CDR3 region has 15 residues. Germline V gene lookup returns CDR1 MNHEY and CDR2 SVGEGT. The V and J ends lost 6 bases and 4 bases respectively, with 16 bases between them. The CDR3 bases are TGTGCCAGCAGGTCCGGGGGGATAGCAAATCAGCCCCAGCATTTT. Encoded protein: CASRSGGIANQPQHF.

CDR3 in DNA: TGCAGCACAAGCGGGTGGTCCACTGAAGCTTTCTTT. Its translation: CSTSGWSTEAFF. This rearrangement joins TRBV29-1 to TRBJ1-1; D is ambiguous. Per the germline V gene, CDR1 is SQVTM and CDR2 is ANQGSEA. The V end lost 8 bases, the J end lost 4 bases, and 14 bases lay between the germline ends. This CDR3 is built from 12 residues.

The CDR3 is CAWSVSLRNTEAFF. In nucleotides, the CDR3 is TGTGCCTGGAGTGTCTCTCTCCGGAACACTGAAGCTTTCTTT. This chain joins TRBV30 and TRBJ1-1; D gene uncertain. The germline gives CDR1 GTSNPN, CDR2 SVGIG (reference sequence). V lost 0 bases, J lost 1 base, and 9 bases lay in between. This CDR3 contains 14 residues. Full variable domain (outside the CDR3, taken from reference TRBV30 and TRBJ1-1): SQTIHQWPATLVQPVGSPLSLECTVEGTSNPNLYWYRQAAGRGLQLLFYSVGIGQISSEVPQNLSASRPQDRQFILSSKKLLLSDSGFYLCAWSVSLRNTEAFFGQGTRLTVV.

This clonotype showed up just a few times. The chain has TRBV19 and TRBJ1-1; 9 bases align to TRBD1. CDR1 and CDR2 (germline): LNHDA, SQIVND (reference sequence). Trimming took 7 bases from V and 4 from J; bases not matched to a gene: 4. This CDR3 has 13 residues. CDR3 in DNA: TGTGCCAGTAAACAGGGGGCGGTCACTGAAGCTTTCTTT. Amino acids: CASKQGAVTEAFF.

The chain is built from TRBV28 and TRBJ2-1, with D possibly matching TRBD1 (5 bases). Germline V gene sequence: CDR1 MDHEN, CDR2 SYDVKM. The germline V and J ends were trimmed by 1 base and 1 base, with 11 bases remaining between them. The CDR3 loop spans 16 amino acids. CDR3 region: CASSLSPQGSYNEQFF. For the CDR3, the DNA is TGTGCCAGCAGTTTATCCCCTCAGGGTTCCTACAATGAGCAGTTCTTC.

The sample holds many counts of this clonotype. The J gene is TRBJ2-7, the V gene TRBV6-2 or TRBV6-3, with D tentatively TRBD2 (6 bases). V was cut by 6 bases and J by 0 bases, with 12 bases left in between. The CDR3 covers 14 residues. In germline, CDR1 is MNHEY, CDR2 SVGEGT. This chain's CDR3 is CASSWVGSSYEQYF. CDR3 DNA: TGTGCCAGCAGCTGGGTCGGGAGCTCCTACGAGCAGTACTTC.